Each of the 10 T cell receptor beta chains below was sequenced from the same sample in a study of immune evolution from preneoplasia to lung adenocarcinoma. The table came from immunoSEQ multiplex PCR; TCRdb's copy has only in-frame clones and leaves some out. The table includes thousands of clones, under 90% detected once. Sequenced sample: FFPE adjacent normal lung tissue. All receptors derive from a person between 55 and 80 years old with lung adenocarcinoma.

The V gene is TRBV27, the J gene TRBJ2-5; D is undetermined. The CDR3 is 13 residues long. Per germline, CDR1 MNHEY and CDR2 SMNVEV (reference sequence). V lost 6 bases and J lost 5, with 13 bases in between. DNA for the CDR3: TGTGCCAGCAGCGAGCTTCCTCGGGAGACCCAGTACTTC. This codes for CASSELPRETQYF.

The chain is built from TRBV4-1 and TRBJ2-1; the D gene is possibly TRBD2 (6 bases). CDR3 size: 18 residues. The germline CDR1 and CDR2 sequences are MGHRA and YSYEKL. The V end was cut by 1 base, the J end by 4 bases, with 20 bases between. In DNA, the CDR3 is TGCGCCAGCAGCCAAGTTCTCAACCTAGCGCAAAAGTACAATGAGCAGTTCTTC. Protein product: CASSQVLNLAQKYNEQFF.

The chain recombines TRBV29-1 with TRBJ2-7; 10 bases match TRBD1. The CDR3 sequence is 12 residues long. The germline CDR1 and CDR2 sequences are SQVTM and ANQGSEA. V lost 6 bases, J lost 5 bases, and 4 bases stayed unmatched. CDR3 sequence reads: CSVRQGANEQYF. CDR3 nucleotide sequence: TGCAGCGTAAGACAGGGGGCCAACGAGCAGTACTTC.

The chain recombines TRBV10-3 with TRBJ2-3, with D uncertain. Per germline, CDR1 ENHRY and CDR2 SYGVKD. The ends were cut back, 3 bases at V and 2 bases at J, with 9 bases in the middle. This CDR3 has 14 amino acids. CDR3 amino acids: CAISDTLDTDTQYF. The DNA of the CDR3 is TGTGCCATCAGTGATACGTTGGACACAGATACGCAGTATTTT.

This clone was detected a few times. V usage is TRBV5-1 and J usage is TRBJ2-7; TRBD1 aligns across 7 bases. Germline CDR1 reads SGHRS; CDR2 reads YFSETQ. This CDR3 comprises 14 residues. Germline trimming cut 4 bases from V and 2 bases from J; bases unmatched to any gene: 6. CDR3 sequence: CASSPAQGTYEQYF. Written as DNA, the CDR3 is TGCGCCAGCAGCCCGGCACAGGGGACCTACGAGCAGTACTTC.

This chain joins TRBV16 and TRBJ2-1; D perhaps matches TRBD1 (5 bases). Between the trimmed V and J ends, which lost 4 bases and 6 bases, there was a span of 10 bases. In germline, CDR1 is KGHSY, CDR2 FQNENV. The CDR3 loop spans 13 amino acids. CDR3: CASSLRASNEQFF. The CDR3 bases are TGTGCCAGCAGCCTCAGGGCCTCCAATGAGCAGTTCTTC.

This sequence joins TRBV29-1 and TRBJ2-4; TRBD1 might be the D (6 bases). Trimming left V 6 bases short and J 5 bases short, with 17 bases between. Per the germline V gene, CDR1 is SQVTM and CDR2 is ANQGSEA. This CDR3 is 14 amino acids long. The CDR3 reads CSVSTGPGENIQYF. The CDR3, as DNA: TGCAGCGTCAGCACCGGGCCAGGGGAAAACATTCAGTACTTC.

V usage is TRBV9 and J usage is TRBJ2-7; no definite D call. The CDR3 extends over 14 amino acids. Germline V gives CDR1 SGDLS, CDR2 YYNGEE. With 4 bases removed from V and 0 bases from J, the gap between germline ends came to 11 bases. The CDR3 loop is CASSLHQTSYEQYF. Written as DNA, the CDR3 is TGTGCCAGCAGCCTCCACCAGACCTCCTACGAGCAGTACTTC.

The chain couples TRBV10-1 to TRBJ2-7; D perhaps matches TRBD1 (5 bases). This CDR3 has 13 residues. Between the trimmed V and J ends, which lost 5 bases and 6 bases, there was a span of 14 bases. Germline-derived CDR1 and CDR2 are WNHNN and SYGVQD (reference sequence). CDR3 nucleotide sequence: TGCGCCAGCAGTTTCCAGGGTCTGGGCGAGCAGTACTTC. Protein sequence: CASSFQGLGEQYF.

This chain uses TRBV7-3 with TRBJ2-5; D gene unclear. V gave up 4 bases and J gave up 4 bases, with 10 bases separating them. CDR3 length: 13 residues. Germline CDR1 SGHTA, CDR2 FQGTGA. The CDR3 here is CASSSILGETQYF. CDR3 nucleotide sequence: TGTGCCAGCAGCTCAATATTAGGAGAGACCCAGTACTTC.